This T cell receptor beta chain emerged from a study of blood T cells in healthy people across ages. This clonotype occurred a few times. This CDR3 contains 14 residues. CDR1 and CDR2 from the germline V gene are SEHNR and FQNEAQ (reference sequence). The V end lost 1 base, the J end lost 10 bases, and 11 bases lay between the germline ends. Each sample had at least 6.5 million PBMCs isolated. There were at least 6 micrograms of total RNA extracted from every sample. Alongside a J-beta primer mix, a sample-barcoded 5' primer served in a second PCR lasting about 7 to 12 cycles. TCRdb used MiXCR to reprocess the 5' RACE reads, holding one entry per CDR3 protein. The sample contains 1.5 million to 2 million distinct CDR3 sequences, 49% of which appear only once.

Sequencing input: blood. The V gene is TRBV7-9, the J gene TRBJ1-6, with D possibly TRBD1 on 6 matching bases. The receptor comes from a woman aged 40 to 55 in good health. This CDR3 is CASSLEGGWSPLHF. The CDR3 DNA reads as TGTGCCAGCAGCTTAGAGGGGGGCTGGTCACCCCTCCACTTT.